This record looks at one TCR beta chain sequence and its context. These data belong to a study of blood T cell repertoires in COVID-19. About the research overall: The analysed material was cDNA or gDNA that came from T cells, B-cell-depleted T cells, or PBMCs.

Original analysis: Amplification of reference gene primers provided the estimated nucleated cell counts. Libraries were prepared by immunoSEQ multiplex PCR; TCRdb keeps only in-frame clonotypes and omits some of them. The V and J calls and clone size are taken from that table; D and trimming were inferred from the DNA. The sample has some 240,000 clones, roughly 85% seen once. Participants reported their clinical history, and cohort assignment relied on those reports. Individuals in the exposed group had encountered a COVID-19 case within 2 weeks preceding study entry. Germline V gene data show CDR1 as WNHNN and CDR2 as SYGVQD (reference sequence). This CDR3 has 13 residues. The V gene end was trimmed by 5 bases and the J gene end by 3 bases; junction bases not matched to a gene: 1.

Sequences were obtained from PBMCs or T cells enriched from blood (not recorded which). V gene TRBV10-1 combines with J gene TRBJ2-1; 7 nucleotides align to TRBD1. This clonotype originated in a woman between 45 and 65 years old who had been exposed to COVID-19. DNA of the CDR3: TGCGCCAGCAGTCGACAGGGCTACAATGAGCAGTTCTTC. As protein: CASSRQGYNEQFF.